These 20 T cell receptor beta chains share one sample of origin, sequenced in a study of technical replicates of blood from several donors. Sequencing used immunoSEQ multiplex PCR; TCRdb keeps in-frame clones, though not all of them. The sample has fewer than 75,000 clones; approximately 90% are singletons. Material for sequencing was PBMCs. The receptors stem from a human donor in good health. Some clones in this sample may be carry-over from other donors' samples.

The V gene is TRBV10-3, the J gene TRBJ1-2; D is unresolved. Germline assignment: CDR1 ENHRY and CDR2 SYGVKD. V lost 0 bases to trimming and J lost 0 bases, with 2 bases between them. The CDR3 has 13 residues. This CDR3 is CAISESANYGYTF. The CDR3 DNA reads TGTGCCATCAGTGAGTCCGCTAACTATGGCTACACCTTC.

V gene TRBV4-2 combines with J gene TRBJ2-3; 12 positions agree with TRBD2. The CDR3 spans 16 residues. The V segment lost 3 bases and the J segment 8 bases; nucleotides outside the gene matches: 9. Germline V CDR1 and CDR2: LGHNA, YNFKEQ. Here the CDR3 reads CASSQDPPGLAGTQYF. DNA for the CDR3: TGTGCCAGCAGCCAGGACCCGCCGGGACTAGCGGGTACGCAGTATTTT.

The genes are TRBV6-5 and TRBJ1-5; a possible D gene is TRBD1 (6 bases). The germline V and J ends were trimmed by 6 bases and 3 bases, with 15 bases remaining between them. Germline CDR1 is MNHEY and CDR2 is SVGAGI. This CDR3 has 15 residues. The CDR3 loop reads CASRFHRDPNQPQHF. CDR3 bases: TGTGCCAGCAGGTTTCACAGGGATCCCAATCAGCCCCAGCATTTT.

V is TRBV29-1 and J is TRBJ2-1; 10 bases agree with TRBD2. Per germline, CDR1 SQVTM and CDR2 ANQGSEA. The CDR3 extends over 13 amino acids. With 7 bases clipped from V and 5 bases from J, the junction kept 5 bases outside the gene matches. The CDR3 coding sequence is TGCAGCGGAACTAGCGGGGCACACAATGAGCAGTTCTTC. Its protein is CSGTSGAHNEQFF.

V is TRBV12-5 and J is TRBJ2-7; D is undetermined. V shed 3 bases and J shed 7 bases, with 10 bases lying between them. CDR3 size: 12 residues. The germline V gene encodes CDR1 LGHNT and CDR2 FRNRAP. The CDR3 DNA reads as TGTGCTAGTGGTTTTTATCCGAGGGAGCAGTACTTC. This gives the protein CASGFYPREQYF.

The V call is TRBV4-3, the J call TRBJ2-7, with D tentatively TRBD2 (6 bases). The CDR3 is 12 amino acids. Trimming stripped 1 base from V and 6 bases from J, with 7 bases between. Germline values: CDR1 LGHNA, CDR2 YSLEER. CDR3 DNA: TGCGCCAGCAGCCAAGTGGAGGGCGAGCAGTACTTC. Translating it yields CASSQVEGEQYF.

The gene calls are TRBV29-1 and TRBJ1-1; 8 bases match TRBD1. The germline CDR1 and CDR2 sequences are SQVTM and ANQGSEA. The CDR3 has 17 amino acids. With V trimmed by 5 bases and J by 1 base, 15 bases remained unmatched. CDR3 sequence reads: CSVPVRAGGSPNTEAFF. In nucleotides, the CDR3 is TGCAGCGTTCCAGTTCGGGCAGGGGGCAGCCCGAACACTGAAGCTTTCTTT.

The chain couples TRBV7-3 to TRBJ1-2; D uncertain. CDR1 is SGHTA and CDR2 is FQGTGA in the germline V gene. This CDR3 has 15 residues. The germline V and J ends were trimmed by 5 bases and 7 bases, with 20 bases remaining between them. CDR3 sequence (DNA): TGTGCCAGCAGCCCGTCGGTTGGAGGGTGGGGTGGCTACACCTTC. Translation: CASSPSVGGWGGYTF.

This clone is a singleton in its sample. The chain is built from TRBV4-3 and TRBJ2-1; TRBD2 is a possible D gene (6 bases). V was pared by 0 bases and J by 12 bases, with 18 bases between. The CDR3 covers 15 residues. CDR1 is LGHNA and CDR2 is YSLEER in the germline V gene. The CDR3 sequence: CASSQDRPGVMGQFF. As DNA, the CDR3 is TGCGCCAGCAGCCAAGATCGACCGGGAGTGATGGGGCAGTTCTTC.

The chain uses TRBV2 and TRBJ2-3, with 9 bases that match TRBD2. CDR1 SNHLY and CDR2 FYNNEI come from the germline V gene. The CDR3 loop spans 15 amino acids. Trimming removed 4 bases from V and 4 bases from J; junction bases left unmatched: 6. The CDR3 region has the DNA TGTGCCAGCAGTGGGCGGGAGGGCCGGGCAGATACGCAGTATTTT. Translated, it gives CASSGREGRADTQYF.

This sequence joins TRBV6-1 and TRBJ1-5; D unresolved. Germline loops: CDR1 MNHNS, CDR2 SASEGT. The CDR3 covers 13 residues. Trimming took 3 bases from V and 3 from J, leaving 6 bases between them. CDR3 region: CASSDSFNQPQHF. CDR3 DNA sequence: TGTGCCAGCAGTGATAGTTTCAATCAGCCCCAGCATTTT.

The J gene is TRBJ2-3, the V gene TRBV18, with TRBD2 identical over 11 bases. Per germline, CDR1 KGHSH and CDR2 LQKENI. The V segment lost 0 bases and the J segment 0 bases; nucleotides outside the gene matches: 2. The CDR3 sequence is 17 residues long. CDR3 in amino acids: CASSPPGLAASTDTQYF. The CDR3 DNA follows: TGTGCCAGCTCACCACCGGGACTAGCGGCAAGCACAGATACGCAGTATTTT.

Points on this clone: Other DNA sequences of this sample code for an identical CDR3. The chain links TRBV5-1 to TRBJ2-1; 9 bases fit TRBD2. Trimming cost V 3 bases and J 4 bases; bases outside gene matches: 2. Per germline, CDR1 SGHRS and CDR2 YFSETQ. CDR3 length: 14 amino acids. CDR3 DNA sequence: TGCGCCAGCAGCTCCAGCGGGGGGTACAATGAGCAGTTCTTC. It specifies CASSSSGGYNEQFF.

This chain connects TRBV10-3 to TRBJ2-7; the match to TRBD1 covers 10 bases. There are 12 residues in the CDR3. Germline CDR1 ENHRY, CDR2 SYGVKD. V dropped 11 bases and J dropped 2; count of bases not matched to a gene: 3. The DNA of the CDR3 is TGTGCCTCGGGACAGGGGCCCTACGAGCAGTACTTC. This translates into CASGQGPYEQYF.

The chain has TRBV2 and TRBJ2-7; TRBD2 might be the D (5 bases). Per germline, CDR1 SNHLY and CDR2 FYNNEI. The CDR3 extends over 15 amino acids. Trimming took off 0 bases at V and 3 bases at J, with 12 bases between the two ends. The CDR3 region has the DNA TGTGCCAGCAGTGAAGCGCTTCAAGGGAGCTACGAGCAGTACTTC. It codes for CASSEALQGSYEQYF.

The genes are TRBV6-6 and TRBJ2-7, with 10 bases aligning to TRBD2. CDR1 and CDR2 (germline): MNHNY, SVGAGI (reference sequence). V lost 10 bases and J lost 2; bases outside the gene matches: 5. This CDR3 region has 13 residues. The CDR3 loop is CAIQAGGTYEQYF. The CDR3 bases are TGTGCCATCCAAGCGGGAGGGACCTACGAGCAGTACTTC.

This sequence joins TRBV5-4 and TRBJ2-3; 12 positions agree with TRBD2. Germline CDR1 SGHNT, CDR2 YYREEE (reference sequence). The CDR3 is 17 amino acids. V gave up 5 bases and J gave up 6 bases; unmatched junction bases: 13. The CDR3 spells CASRRSGLAGRSDTQYF. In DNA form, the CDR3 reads TGTGCCAGCAGAAGAAGTGGACTAGCGGGGCGGTCCGATACGCAGTATTTT.

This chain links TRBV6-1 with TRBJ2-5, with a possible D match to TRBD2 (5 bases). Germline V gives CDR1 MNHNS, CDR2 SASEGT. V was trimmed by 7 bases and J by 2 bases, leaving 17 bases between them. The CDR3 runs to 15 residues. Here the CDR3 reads CASNRARGRQETQYF. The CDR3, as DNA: TGTGCCAGCAACCGAGCACGAGGGAGACAAGAGACCCAGTACTTC.

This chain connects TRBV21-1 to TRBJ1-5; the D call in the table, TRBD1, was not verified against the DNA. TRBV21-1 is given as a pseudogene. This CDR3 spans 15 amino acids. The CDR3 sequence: CASSTRTGGYQPQHF. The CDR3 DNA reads TGTGCCAGCAGCACCAGGACAGGGGGTTATCAGCCCCAGCATTTT.

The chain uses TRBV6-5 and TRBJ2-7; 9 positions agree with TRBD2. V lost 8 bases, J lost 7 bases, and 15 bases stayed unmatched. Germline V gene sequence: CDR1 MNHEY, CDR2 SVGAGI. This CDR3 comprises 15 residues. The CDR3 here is CASSHGAGGPREQYF. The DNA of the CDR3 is TGTGCCAGCTCCCACGGGGCGGGAGGGCCTAGGGAGCAGTACTTC.